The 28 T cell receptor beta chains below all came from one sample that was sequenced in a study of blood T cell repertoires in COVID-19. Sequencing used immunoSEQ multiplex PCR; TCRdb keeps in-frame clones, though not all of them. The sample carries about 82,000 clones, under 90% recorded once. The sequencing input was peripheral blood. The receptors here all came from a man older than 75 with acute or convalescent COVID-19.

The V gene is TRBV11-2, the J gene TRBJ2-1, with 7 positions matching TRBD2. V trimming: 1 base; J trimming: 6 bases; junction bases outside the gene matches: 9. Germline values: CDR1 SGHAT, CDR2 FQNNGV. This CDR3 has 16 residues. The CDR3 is CASSLAPSGTRNEQFF. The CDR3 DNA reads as TGTGCCAGCAGCTTAGCCCCCAGCGGGACCCGCAATGAGCAGTTCTTC.

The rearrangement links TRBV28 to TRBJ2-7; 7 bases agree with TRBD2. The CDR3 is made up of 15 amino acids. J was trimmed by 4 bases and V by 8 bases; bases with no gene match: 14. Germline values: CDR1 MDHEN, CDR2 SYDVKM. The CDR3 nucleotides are TGTGCCAGCGGATCCCGTAGGCGGGAGAAGTACGAGCAGTACTTC. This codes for CASGSRRREKYEQYF.

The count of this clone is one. The CDR3 coding sequence is TGCAGTGCTAGTTCTCAGGGGGCGCCTGGGGCCAACGTCCTGACTTTC. Its protein product is CSASSQGAPGANVLTF. The chain recombines TRBV20-1 with TRBJ2-6, with 8 bases matching TRBD1. The V gene end was trimmed by 3 bases and the J gene end by 2 bases; junction bases not matched to a gene: 6. The CDR3 has 16 residues. Germline assignment: CDR1 DFQATT and CDR2 SNEGSKA (reference sequence).

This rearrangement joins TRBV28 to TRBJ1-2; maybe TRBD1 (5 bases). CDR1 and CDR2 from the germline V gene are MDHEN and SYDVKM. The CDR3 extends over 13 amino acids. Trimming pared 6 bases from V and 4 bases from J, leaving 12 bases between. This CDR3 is CASRSVQGYGYTF. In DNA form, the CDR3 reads TGTGCCAGCAGGAGCGTCCAGGGCTATGGCTACACCTTC.

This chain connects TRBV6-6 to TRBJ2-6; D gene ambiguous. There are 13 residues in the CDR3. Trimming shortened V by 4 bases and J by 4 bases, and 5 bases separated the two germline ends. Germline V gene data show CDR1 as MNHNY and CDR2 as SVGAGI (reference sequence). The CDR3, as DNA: TGTGCCAGCAGTTCAGCGGGGGCCAACGTCCTGACTTTC. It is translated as CASSSAGANVLTF.

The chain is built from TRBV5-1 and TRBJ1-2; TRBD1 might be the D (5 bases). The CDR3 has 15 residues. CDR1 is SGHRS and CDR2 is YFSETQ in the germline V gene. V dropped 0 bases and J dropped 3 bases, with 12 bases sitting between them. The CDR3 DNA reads TGCGCCAGCAGCTTGGGAGGACACGCCGACTATGGCTACACCTTC. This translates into CASSLGGHADYGYTF.

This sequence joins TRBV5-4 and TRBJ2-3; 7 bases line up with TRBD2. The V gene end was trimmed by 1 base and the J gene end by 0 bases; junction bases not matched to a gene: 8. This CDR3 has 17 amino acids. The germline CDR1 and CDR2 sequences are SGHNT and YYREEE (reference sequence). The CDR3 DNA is TGTGCCAGCAGCTTGTCGGCTAGCGGATCTAGCACAGATACGCAGTATTTT. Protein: CASSLSASGSSTDTQYF.

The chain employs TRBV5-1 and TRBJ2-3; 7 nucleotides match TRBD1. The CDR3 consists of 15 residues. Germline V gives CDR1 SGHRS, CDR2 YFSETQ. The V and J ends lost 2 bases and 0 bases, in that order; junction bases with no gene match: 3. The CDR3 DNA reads TGCGCCAGCAGCTTAGGGACAGACAGCACAGATACGCAGTATTTT. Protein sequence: CASSLGTDSTDTQYF.

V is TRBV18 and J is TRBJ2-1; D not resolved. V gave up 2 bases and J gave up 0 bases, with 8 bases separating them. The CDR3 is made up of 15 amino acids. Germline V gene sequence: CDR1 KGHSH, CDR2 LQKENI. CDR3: CASSPTQASYNEQFF. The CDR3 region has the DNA TGTGCCAGCTCACCAACCCAGGCCTCCTACAATGAGCAGTTCTTC.

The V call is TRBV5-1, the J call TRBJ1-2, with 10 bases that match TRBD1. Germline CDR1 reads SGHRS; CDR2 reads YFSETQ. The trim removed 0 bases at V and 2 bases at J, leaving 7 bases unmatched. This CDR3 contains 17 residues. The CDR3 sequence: CASSLVIPGQGNYGYTF. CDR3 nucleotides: TGCGCCAGCAGCTTGGTTATTCCGGGACAGGGGAACTATGGCTACACCTTC.

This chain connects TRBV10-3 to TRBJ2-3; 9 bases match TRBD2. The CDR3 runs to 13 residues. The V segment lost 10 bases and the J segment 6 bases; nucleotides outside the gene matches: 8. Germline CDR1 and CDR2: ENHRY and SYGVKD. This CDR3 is CASRLSGSDTQYF. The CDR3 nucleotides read TGTGCCAGCCGGCTTAGCGGGAGTGATACGCAGTATTTT.

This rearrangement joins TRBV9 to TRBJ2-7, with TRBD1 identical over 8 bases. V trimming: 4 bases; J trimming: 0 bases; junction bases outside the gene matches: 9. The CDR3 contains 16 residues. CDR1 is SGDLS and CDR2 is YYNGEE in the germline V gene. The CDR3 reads CASSKIGQGSSYEQYF. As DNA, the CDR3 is TGTGCCAGCAGCAAAATAGGACAGGGATCCTCCTACGAGCAGTACTTC.

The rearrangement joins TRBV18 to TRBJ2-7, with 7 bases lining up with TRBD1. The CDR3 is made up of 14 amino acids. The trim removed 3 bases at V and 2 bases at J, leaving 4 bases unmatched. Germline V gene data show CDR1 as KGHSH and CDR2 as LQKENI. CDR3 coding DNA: TGTGCCAGCTCACCCCAGACAGGGACCTACGAGCAGTACTTC. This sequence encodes CASSPQTGTYEQYF.

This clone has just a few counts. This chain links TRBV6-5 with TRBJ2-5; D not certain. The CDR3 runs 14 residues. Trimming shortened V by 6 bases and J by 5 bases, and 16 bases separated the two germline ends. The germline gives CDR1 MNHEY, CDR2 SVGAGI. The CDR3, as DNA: TGTGCCAGCAGGCCCGACACACGGTGGGAGACCCAGTACTTC. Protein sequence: CASRPDTRWETQYF.

The CDR3 is CASSSGQGMYNEQFF. The CDR3 nucleotides are TGCGCCAGCAGCTCAGGACAGGGGATGTACAATGAGCAGTTCTTC. V gene TRBV5-1 combines with J gene TRBJ2-1, with 9 bases identical to TRBD1. Germline V gives CDR1 SGHRS, CDR2 YFSETQ. The junction had 5 bases not matched to a gene; V was cut back by 3 bases and J by 4 bases. This CDR3 is 15 amino acids long.

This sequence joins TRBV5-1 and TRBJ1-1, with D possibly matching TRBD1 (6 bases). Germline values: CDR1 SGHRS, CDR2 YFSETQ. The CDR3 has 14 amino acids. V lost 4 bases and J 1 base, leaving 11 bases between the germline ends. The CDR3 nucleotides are TGCGCCAGCAGCCGGGGGGCGGGGAACACTGAAGCTTTCTTT. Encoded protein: CASSRGAGNTEAFF.

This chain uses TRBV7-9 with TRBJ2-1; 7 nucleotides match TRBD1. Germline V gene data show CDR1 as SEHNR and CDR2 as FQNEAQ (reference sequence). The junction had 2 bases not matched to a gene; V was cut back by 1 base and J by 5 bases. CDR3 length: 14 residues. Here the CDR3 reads CASSLGQGNNEQFF. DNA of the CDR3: TGTGCCAGCAGCTTAGGACAGGGCAACAATGAGCAGTTCTTC.

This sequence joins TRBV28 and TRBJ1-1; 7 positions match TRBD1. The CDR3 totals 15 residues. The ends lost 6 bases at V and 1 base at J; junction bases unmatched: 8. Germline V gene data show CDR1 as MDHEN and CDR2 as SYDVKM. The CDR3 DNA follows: TGTGCCAGCAGGAGGACAGGCAAACCGAACACTGAAGCTTTCTTT. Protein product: CASRRTGKPNTEAFF.

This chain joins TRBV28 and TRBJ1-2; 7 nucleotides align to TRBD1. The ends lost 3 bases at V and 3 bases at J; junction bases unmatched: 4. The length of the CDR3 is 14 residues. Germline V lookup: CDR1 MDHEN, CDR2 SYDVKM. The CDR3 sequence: CASSLTGQHYGYTF. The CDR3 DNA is TGTGCCAGCAGTTTGACGGGACAGCACTATGGCTACACCTTC.

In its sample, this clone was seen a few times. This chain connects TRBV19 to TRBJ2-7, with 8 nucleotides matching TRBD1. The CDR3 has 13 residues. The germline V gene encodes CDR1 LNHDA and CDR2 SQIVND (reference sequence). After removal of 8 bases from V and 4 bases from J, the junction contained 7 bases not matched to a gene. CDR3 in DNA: TGTGCCAGTCGCGACAGGGGTAGATACGAGCAGTACTTC. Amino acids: CASRDRGRYEQYF.

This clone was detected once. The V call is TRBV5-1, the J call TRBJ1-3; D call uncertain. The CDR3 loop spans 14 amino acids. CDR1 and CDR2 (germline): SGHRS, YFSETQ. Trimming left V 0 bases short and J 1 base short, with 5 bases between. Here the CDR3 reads CASSLGASGNTIYF. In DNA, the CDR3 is TGCGCCAGCAGCTTGGGGGCTTCTGGAAACACCATATATTTT.

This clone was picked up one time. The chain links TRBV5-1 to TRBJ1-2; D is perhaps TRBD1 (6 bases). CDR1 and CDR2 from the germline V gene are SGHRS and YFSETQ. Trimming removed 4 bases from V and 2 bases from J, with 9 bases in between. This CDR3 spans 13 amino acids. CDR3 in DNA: TGCGCCAGCAGCCCTACAGGGAACTATGGCTACACCTTC. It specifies CASSPTGNYGYTF.

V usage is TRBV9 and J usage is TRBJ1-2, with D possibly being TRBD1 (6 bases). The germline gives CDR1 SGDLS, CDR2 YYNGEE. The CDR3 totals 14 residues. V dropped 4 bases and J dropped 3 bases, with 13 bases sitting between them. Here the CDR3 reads CASSTLQGDYGYTF. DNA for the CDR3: TGTGCCAGCAGCACCCTACAGGGTGACTATGGCTACACCTTC.

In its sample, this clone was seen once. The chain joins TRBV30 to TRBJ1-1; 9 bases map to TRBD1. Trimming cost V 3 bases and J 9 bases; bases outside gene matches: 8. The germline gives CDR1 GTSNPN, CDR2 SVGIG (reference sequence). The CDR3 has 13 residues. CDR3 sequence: CAWSPGTGQKAFF. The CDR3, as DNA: TGTGCCTGGAGCCCCGGGACAGGGCAAAAAGCTTTCTTT. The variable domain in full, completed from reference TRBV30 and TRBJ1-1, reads SQTIHQWPATLVQPVGSPLSLECTVEGTSNPNLYWYRQAAGRGLQLLFYSVGIGQISSEVPQNLSASRPQDRQFILSSKKLLLSDSGFYLCAWSPGTGQKAFFGQGTRLTVV.

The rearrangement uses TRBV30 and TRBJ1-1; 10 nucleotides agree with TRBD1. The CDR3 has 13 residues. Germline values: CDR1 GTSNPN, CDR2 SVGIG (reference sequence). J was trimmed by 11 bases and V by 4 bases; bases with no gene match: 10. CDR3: CAWKGWDRGSAFF. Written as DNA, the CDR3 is TGTGCCTGGAAAGGGTGGGACAGGGGTTCTGCTTTCTTT.

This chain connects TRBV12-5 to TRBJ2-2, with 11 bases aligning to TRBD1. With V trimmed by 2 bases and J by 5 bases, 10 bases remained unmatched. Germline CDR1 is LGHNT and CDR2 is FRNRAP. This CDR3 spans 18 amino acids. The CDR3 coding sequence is TGTGCTAGTGGTTTGCTTGAGGACAGGGGGCCGCGGACCGGGGAGCTGTTTTTT. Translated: CASGLLEDRGPRTGELFF.

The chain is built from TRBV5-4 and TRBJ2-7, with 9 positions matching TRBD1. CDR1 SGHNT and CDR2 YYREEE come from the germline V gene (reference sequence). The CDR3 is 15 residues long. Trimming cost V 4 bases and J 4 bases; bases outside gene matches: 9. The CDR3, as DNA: TGTGCCAGCAGCAAGGGACAGGGAGGCGATTACGAGCAGTACTTC. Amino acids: CASSKGQGGDYEQYF.

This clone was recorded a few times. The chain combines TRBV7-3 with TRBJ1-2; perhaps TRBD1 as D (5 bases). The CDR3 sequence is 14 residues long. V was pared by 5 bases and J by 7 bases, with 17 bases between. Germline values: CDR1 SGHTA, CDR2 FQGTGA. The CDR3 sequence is CASSPQGGLRGYTF. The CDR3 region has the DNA TGTGCCAGCAGCCCCCAGGGAGGGTTGCGTGGCTACACCTTC.